This T cell receptor beta chain was found in a study of human T cells and chemical hapten exposure. About the research overall: It was small differences in pooled library volume that mainly caused per-sample TCR yields to vary.

The study's findings and limits: Expanded TCRs showed more large CDR3 clusters than pre-sensitization or healthy control sets. There was a positive correlation between PT1 expanded TCR counts and patch test score.

CDR3 length equals 13 residues. With 2 bases removed from V and 4 bases from J, the gap between germline ends came to 9 bases. Per germline, CDR1 SQVTM and CDR2 ANQGSEA. This clonotype has more than one count but fewer than ten. Its antigen is not identified. TCRdb re-derived calls from the RACE reads in MiXCR, one entry per CDR3 protein. Found here are about 84,000 distinct CDR3 sequences, 10% of them singletons; the top ten hold 5%. The time point denotes: patch test 2, 6 weeks after DPC sensitization. Documented treatment: therapeutic diphenylcyclopropenone sensitization with weekly scalp DPC. Drawing of blood took place ahead of applying each patch test.

This sequence joins TRBV29-1 and TRBJ2-1, with no clear D. Here the sequenced sample was whole blood, taken in connection with sensitization to the hapten diphenylcyclopropenone (DPC). This sequence originates from a woman aged 50 to 60 with alopecia areata. Some clones in this sample may be carry-over from other donors' samples. This CDR3 is CSVENPAYNEQFF. The CDR3 DNA reads as TGCAGCGTTGAAAACCCAGCTTACAATGAGCAGTTCTTC.